Listed below are T cell receptor beta chains from one sample, sequenced in a study of OX40 agonist ivuxolimab in advanced cancers. The repertoire was sequenced with immunoSEQ multiplex PCR; TCRdb's copy has only in-frame clones and lacks some. The sample contains tens of thousands of clones, just under 85% of which appear only once. Specimen: CD4+ or CD8+ T cells sorted from blood, collected in a trial of the OX40 agonist ivuxolimab. The receptors come from an adult with an advanced solid tumor such as melanoma, head and neck, liver or kidney cancer. Both conserved end residues are part of each CDR3. A D gene is named only where the DNA matches it firmly. Part of the rows lack a size; the others show once, few, many or a class for expanded clones.

d_gene	v_gene	abundance	j_gene	CDR3nt	CDR3aa
.	TRBV10-2	.	TRBJ2-7	TGCGCCAGCAGTAGGGACTCCTACGAGCAGTACTTC	CASSRDSYEQYF
.	TRBV27	.	TRBJ1-2	TGTGCCAGCAGTTACATAGGGCGGCAGGATGGCTACACCTTC	CASSYIGRQDGYTF
.	TRBV9	few	TRBJ1-1	TGTGCCAGCAGCCCCGGGGTCTTGATGAACACTGAAGCTTTCTTT	CASSPGVLMNTEAFF
.	TRBV6-5	.	TRBJ1-2	TGTGCCAGCAGCCAGACAGAGGGACGGGGCTACACCTTC	CASSQTEGRGYTF
TRBD2	TRBV11-1	.	TRBJ2-1	TGTGCCAGCAGCCCACCAGCGGGGGCAGCACCAGTTAAATACAATGAGCAGTTCTTC	CASSPPAGAAPVKYNEQFF
TRBD2	TRBV28	.	TRBJ2-1	TGTGCCAGCAGTTCCTGGACTAGCGGGGGAGGATACAATGAGCAGTTCTTC	CASSSWTSGGGYNEQFF
.	TRBV15	few	TRBJ1-2	TGTGCCACCAGTTGGGCGGGGGGCTACACCTTC	CATSWAGGYTF
.	TRBV7-9	once	TRBJ2-2	TGTGCCAGCAGCCCCTTAGGAGTCACCGGGGAGCTGTTTTTT	CASSPLGVTGELFF
.	TRBV27	.	TRBJ2-1	TGTGCCAGCAGTTTAGATGGAGGCAATGAGCAGTTCTTC	CASSLDGGNEQFF
.	TRBV5-6	.	TRBJ1-1	TGTGCCAGCAGCTTGACAGGACGAGGCACTGAAGCTTTCTTT	CASSLTGRGTEAFF
TRBD2	TRBV5-4	.	TRBJ2-3	TGTGCCAGCAGCTTGTTCGCGAGCGGGGGGAAGAAAGATACGCAGTATTTT	CASSLFASGGKKDTQYF
.	TRBV11-2	.	TRBJ2-7	TGTGCCAGCAGCTTAGTCGGCAGCTACGAGCAGTACTTC	CASSLVGSYEQYF
.	TRBV5-1	.	TRBJ2-7	TGCGCCAGCAGCTTGAGGGGTTACGAGCAGTACTTC	CASSLRGYEQYF
TRBD2	TRBV7-6	.	TRBJ2-3	TGTGCCAGCAGCTCAAAGGGGACTAGCGGGGCCACAGATACGCAGTATTTT	CASSSKGTSGATDTQYF
.	TRBV19	.	TRBJ2-3	TGTGCCAGTAGTCTGGGTATGGGTAGCACAGATACGCAGTATTTT	CASSLGMGSTDTQYF
TRBD1	TRBV9	.	TRBJ1-1	TGTGCCAGCGGACAGGGTGAAGCTTTCTTT	CASGQGEAFF
.	TRBV7-3	.	TRBJ1-2	TGTGCCAGCAGCTTAAATACAGGGACGGGGGTCTATGGCTACACCTTC	CASSLNTGTGVYGYTF
TRBD1	TRBV9	once	TRBJ2-7	TGTGCCAGCAGCGTAACCGGGGACAGTACCTACGAGCAGTACTTC	CASSVTGDSTYEQYF
.	TRBV7-2	few	TRBJ1-5	TGTGCCAGCAGCTCCCAGGGGTATCAGCCCCAGCATTTT	CASSSQGYQPQHF
.	TRBV19	.	TRBJ2-1	TGTGCCAGTAGTATAGATCTAGATGGCGGATCCTCCTACAATGAGCAGTTCTTC	CASSIDLDGGSSYNEQFF
TRBD2	TRBV9	.	TRBJ2-7	TGTGCCAGCAGCCCACTTTCAGTAGCGGGGGATGAGCAGTACTTC	CASSPLSVAGDEQYF
.	TRBV7-9	.	TRBJ1-4	TGTGCCAGCAGCTTAGACAGACTCGCAACTAATGAAAAACTGTTTTTT	CASSLDRLATNEKLFF
TRBD1	TRBV4-3	once	TRBJ2-1	TGCGCCAGCAGCTCCCGCGGGACAGGGGGCAATGAGCAGTTCTTC	CASSSRGTGGNEQFF
.	TRBV27	.	TRBJ1-1	TGTGCCAGCAGTTTAGGGACAAGCTGGAACACTGAAGCTTTCTTT	CASSLGTSWNTEAFF